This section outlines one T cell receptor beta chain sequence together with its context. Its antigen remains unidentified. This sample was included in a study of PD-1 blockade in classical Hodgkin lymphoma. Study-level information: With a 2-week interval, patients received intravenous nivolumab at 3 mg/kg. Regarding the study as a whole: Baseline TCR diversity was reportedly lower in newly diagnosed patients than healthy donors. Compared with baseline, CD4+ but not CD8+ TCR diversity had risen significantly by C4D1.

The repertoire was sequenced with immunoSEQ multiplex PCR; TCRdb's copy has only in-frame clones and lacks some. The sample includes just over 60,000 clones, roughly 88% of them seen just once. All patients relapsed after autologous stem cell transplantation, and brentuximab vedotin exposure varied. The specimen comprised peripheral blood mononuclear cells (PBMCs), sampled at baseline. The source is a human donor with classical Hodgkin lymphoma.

The CDR3 DNA reads as TGTGCCAGCAGGCTAGCGGGGGGGCCCCATGAGCAGTTCTTC. Translating it yields CASRLAGGPHEQFF. The V and J genes are TRBV21-1 and TRBJ2-1; TRBD2, as called in the table, went unchecked against the DNA. TRBV21-1 is given as a pseudogene. This CDR3 spans 14 amino acids.